The 30 T cell receptor beta chains below come from one sample, sequenced in a study of blood T cell repertoires in COVID-19. Generated by immunoSEQ multiplex PCR, the TCRdb table keeps only in-frame clones and is missing some. Here the sample spans some 230,000 clones, roughly 81% being singletons. The sample consisted of peripheral blood. Source of these receptors: a man between 40 and 49 years old with acute or convalescent COVID-19.

V and J are TRBV2 and TRBJ1-4; D not resolved. V lost 6 bases and J lost 4, with 15 bases in between. CDR1 is SNHLY and CDR2 is FYNNEI in the germline V gene. The CDR3 length is 15 residues. DNA for the CDR3: TGTGCCAGCAGCGTCCTTGCGGGATTTAATGAAAAACTGTTTTTT. Translated: CASSVLAGFNEKLFF. Combining the CDR3 with reference TRBV2 and TRBJ1-4 gives the whole variable domain EPEVTQTPSHQVTQMGQEVILRCVPISNHLYFYWYRQILGQKVEFLVSFYNNEISEKSEIFDDQFSVERPDGSNFTLKIRSTKLEDSAMYFCASSVLAGFNEKLFFGSGTQLSVL.

The chain recombines TRBV7-9 with TRBJ2-7; D is unresolved. V gave up 8 bases and J gave up 3 bases, with 11 bases separating them. Germline assignment: CDR1 SEHNR and CDR2 FQNEAQ (reference sequence). This CDR3 spans 12 amino acids. CDR3 amino acids: CASGLDGYEQYF. DNA of the CDR3: TGTGCCAGCGGCCTAGACGGCTACGAGCAGTACTTC. Together with reference TRBV7-9 and TRBJ2-7, the CDR3 gives the full variable domain: DTGVSQNPRHKITKRGQNVTFRCDPISEHNRLYWYRQTLGQGPEFLTYFQNEAQLEKSRLLSDRFSAERPKGSFSTLEIQRTEQGDSAMYLCASGLDGYEQYFGPGTRLTVT.

This sequence joins TRBV28 and TRBJ1-5; no clear D. With 6 bases removed from V and 2 bases from J, the gap between germline ends came to 5 bases. Per germline, CDR1 MDHEN and CDR2 SYDVKM. The CDR3 spans 12 residues. CDR3 sequence (DNA): TGTGCCAGCAGCTCAGGCAATCAGCCCCAGCATTTT. It codes for CASSSGNQPQHF. Full variable domain (outside the CDR3, taken from reference TRBV28 and TRBJ1-5): DVKVTQSSRYLVKRTGEKVFLECVQDMDHENMFWYRQDPGLGLRLIYFSYDVKMKEKGDIPEGYSVSREKKERFSLILESASTNQTSMYLCASSSGNQPQHFGDGTRLSIL.

Note on this clone: This sample also contains other DNA sequences that code for the same CDR3. The gene calls are TRBV11-3 and TRBJ1-2, with 10 bases fitting TRBD1. In germline, CDR1 is SGHNT, CDR2 YENEEA. V lost 7 bases, J lost 6 bases, and 2 bases stayed unmatched. CDR3 length: 12 residues. The CDR3: CASTGQGDGYTF. The CDR3 coding sequence is TGTGCCAGCACCGGACAGGGGGATGGCTACACCTTC.

A single count supports this clone. The CDR3 sequence is CASSQEGQGNEKLFF. As DNA, the CDR3 is TGTGCCAGCAGCCAAGAAGGACAGGGAAATGAAAAACTGTTTTTT. The chain couples TRBV3-1 (or the pseudogene TRBV3-2) to TRBJ1-4, with TRBD1 matching 8 bases. The J segment lost 5 bases and the V segment lost 0 bases, leaving 2 bases of the junction unmatched. Per the germline V gene, CDR1 is LGHDT and CDR2 is YNNKEL (reference sequence). The CDR3 is 15 amino acids.

The rearrangement links TRBV5-1 to TRBJ1-5, with 11 bases aligning to TRBD1. Germline V lookup: CDR1 SGHRS, CDR2 YFSETQ. V trimming: 0 bases; J trimming: 5 bases; junction bases outside the gene matches: 1. The CDR3 totals 15 residues. The CDR3 nucleotides are TGCGCCAGCAGCTTGGGGGACAGGGGGGATCAGCCCCAGCATTTT. Residues: CASSLGDRGDQPQHF. Combining the CDR3 with reference TRBV5-1 and TRBJ1-5 gives the whole variable domain KAGVTQTPRYLIKTRGQQVTLSCSPISGHRSVSWYQQTPGQGLQFLFEYFSETQRNKGNFPGRFSGRQFSNSRSEMNVSTLELGDSALYLCASSLGDRGDQPQHFGDGTRLSIL.

DNA for the CDR3: TGTGCCTGGAGTCGTGGGGGGTCCCGTACCTACGAGCAGTACTTC. This encodes CAWSRGGSRTYEQYF. The V and J genes are TRBV30 and TRBJ2-7, with TRBD2 as a possible D gene (6 bases). The CDR3 loop spans 15 amino acids. V was clipped by 2 bases and J by 2 bases, with 16 bases between them. CDR1 GTSNPN and CDR2 SVGIG come from the germline V gene (reference sequence).

This chain connects TRBV7-2 to TRBJ2-7, with 9 bases fitting TRBD2. Per germline, CDR1 SGHTA and CDR2 FQGNSA. The ends lost 1 base at V and 0 bases at J; junction bases unmatched: 1. The length of the CDR3 is 15 residues. CDR3 DNA: TGTGCCAGCAGCTTAGATAGCGGGAGCTCCTACGAGCAGTACTTC. Translated, it gives CASSLDSGSSYEQYF.

The chain carries TRBV10-1 and TRBJ2-2, with D possibly being TRBD1 (5 bases). CDR3 length: 11 residues. Germline CDR1 and CDR2: WNHNN and SYGVQD (reference sequence). The V end lost 6 bases, the J end lost 6 bases, and 5 bases lay between the germline ends. The CDR3 sequence is CASSRAGELFF. The CDR3 bases are TGCGCCAGCAGCAGGGCCGGGGAGCTGTTTTTT.

The genes are TRBV2 and TRBJ1-5; possibly TRBD1 for D (6 bases). V lost 3 bases, J lost 6 bases, and 12 bases lay in between. The germline CDR1 and CDR2 sequences are SNHLY and FYNNEI. The CDR3 runs 14 residues. The DNA of the CDR3 is TGTGCCAGCAGTGAGGGACACTCCCTTCAGCCCCAGCATTTT. Amino acids: CASSEGHSLQPQHF.

This clone has only a few counts. The chain employs TRBV5-6 and TRBJ1-2, with 7 positions matching TRBD1. Germline assignment: CDR1 SGHDT and CDR2 YYEEEE. The ends lost 4 bases at V and 6 bases at J; junction bases unmatched: 12. The CDR3 consists of 15 residues. CDR3: CASSPGQAHTDGYTF. In nucleotides, the CDR3 is TGTGCCAGCAGCCCCGGACAGGCACATACGGATGGCTACACCTTC.

This clone was counted once. The genes are TRBV2 and TRBJ2-7; 10 nucleotides agree with TRBD2. CDR3 length: 13 amino acids. Germline trimming cut 7 bases from V and 4 bases from J; bases unmatched to any gene: 4. Germline V gene lookup returns CDR1 SNHLY and CDR2 FYNNEI. CDR3 loop: CASISGGVYEQYF. For the CDR3, the DNA is TGTGCCAGCATAAGCGGGGGGGTATACGAGCAGTACTTC.

J is TRBJ1-2 and V is TRBV30, with D perhaps matching TRBD1 (5 bases). CDR3 length: 13 amino acids. V lost 1 base to trimming and J lost 2 bases, with 8 bases between them. CDR1 is GTSNPN and CDR2 is SVGIG in the germline V gene (reference sequence). CDR3 sequence: CAWSGGVNYGYTF. CDR3 in DNA: TGTGCCTGGAGTGGGGGGGTCAACTATGGCTACACCTTC.

The V and J genes are TRBV27 and TRBJ1-2; 9 bases align to TRBD1. Per the germline V gene, CDR1 is MNHEY and CDR2 is SMNVEV (reference sequence). Germline trimming cut 3 bases from V and 7 bases from J; bases unmatched to any gene: 6. This CDR3 is 14 amino acids long. CDR3 sequence: CASSFLQGALGYTF. For the CDR3, the DNA is TGTGCCAGCAGTTTTCTACAGGGGGCGCTTGGCTACACCTTC.

This rearrangement joins TRBV19 to TRBJ1-2, with D tentatively TRBD1 (5 bases). V gave up 7 bases and J gave up 4 bases, with 16 bases separating them. This CDR3 is 14 amino acids long. Germline V gives CDR1 LNHDA, CDR2 SQIVND (reference sequence). This chain's CDR3 is CASTLGAVLYGYTF. The CDR3 nucleotides read TGTGCCAGTACGCTTGGGGCAGTCCTCTATGGCTACACCTTC.

The genes are TRBV6-6 and TRBJ2-1; D is possibly TRBD1 (8 bases). Germline CDR1 MNHNY, CDR2 SVGAGI (reference sequence). The V end was cut by 2 bases, the J end by 6 bases, with 17 bases between. The CDR3 is made up of 16 amino acids. This chain's CDR3 is CASSYAGGGGLNEQFF. CDR3 in DNA: TGTGCCAGCAGTTACGCAGGGGGCGGGGGTCTCAATGAGCAGTTCTTC.

This clone was recorded once. Compared with germline, one end of the junction differs, possibly owing to a read error. V gene TRBV7-7 combines with J gene TRBJ1-5, with D maybe TRBD1 (6 bases). The CDR3 is 13 amino acids. CDR1 is SSHAT and CDR2 is FNYEAQ in the germline V gene (reference sequence). The CDR3 reads CASSKGQNQPQHF. The CDR3 coding sequence is TGTGCTAGCAGTAAAGGACAGAATCAGCCCCAGCATTTT.

The chain is built from TRBV9 and TRBJ1-4; a possible D gene is TRBD1 (6 bases). The CDR3 is made up of 15 amino acids. CDR1 and CDR2 (germline): SGDLS, YYNGEE. V was pared by 2 bases and J by 4 bases, with 12 bases between. The CDR3 spells CASSVQQGYNEKLFF. CDR3 nucleotides: TGTGCCAGCAGCGTTCAACAGGGTTATAATGAAAAACTGTTTTTT.

V usage is TRBV6-6 and J usage is TRBJ1-1; maybe TRBD1 (5 bases). Germline V lookup: CDR1 MNHNY, CDR2 SVGAGI (reference sequence). The CDR3 contains 13 residues. V was cut by 7 bases and J by 5 bases, with 14 bases left in between. The CDR3 sequence is CASTTTPGTEAFF. The DNA of the CDR3 is TGTGCCAGCACCACGACCCCAGGGACTGAAGCTTTCTTT.

The CDR3 sequence: CASSEQGRGTEAFF. Here the CDR3 DNA reads TGCGCCAGCAGTGAACAGGGGAGAGGTACTGAAGCTTTCTTT. This chain links TRBV10-2 with TRBJ1-1; 7 bases line up with TRBD1. Trimming took 3 bases from V and 5 from J; bases not matched to a gene: 6. This CDR3 is built from 14 residues. Germline V gene lookup returns CDR1 WSHSY and CDR2 SAAADI.

The chain uses TRBV12-3 or TRBV12-4 and TRBJ2-2, with TRBD1 as a possible D gene (6 bases). This CDR3 has 12 amino acids. CDR3 sequence (DNA): TGTGCGGCAGGGGAAGGCACCGGGGAGCTGTTTTTT. Encoded protein: CAAGEGTGELFF.

The chain recombines TRBV7-6 with TRBJ2-5; no clear D gene. The length of the CDR3 is 11 residues. V gave up 4 bases and J gave up 5 bases, with 5 bases separating them. Germline V gene sequence: CDR1 SGHVS, CDR2 FNYEAQ. CDR3 DNA sequence: TGTGCCAGCAGCTCCCCGGAGACCCAGTACTTC. Encoded protein: CASSSPETQYF.

This clone was detected only a few times. The chain couples TRBV6-5 to TRBJ1-1; 9 bases match TRBD1. The CDR3 spans 12 residues. Unmatched junction bases numbered 4, after V lost 6 bases and J lost 8 bases. Germline lookup yields CDR1 MNHEY and CDR2 SVGAGI. The CDR3 reads CASRGGTGEAFF. CDR3 sequence (DNA): TGTGCCAGCAGGGGCGGGACAGGGGAAGCTTTCTTT.

This clone appeared once. The chain carries TRBV28 and TRBJ2-7; perhaps TRBD2 as D (5 bases). The length of the CDR3 is 12 residues. V dropped 3 bases and J dropped 6 bases, with 9 bases sitting between them. CDR1 and CDR2 (germline): MDHEN, SYDVKM. The CDR3 region is CASSLRRREQYF. The CDR3 nucleotides are TGTGCCAGCAGTTTGAGGAGGCGCGAGCAGTACTTC.

As regards this clone: Other DNA sequences in this specimen translate into the identical CDR3. The V gene is TRBV6-5, the J gene TRBJ1-1, with D uncertain. Germline V gives CDR1 MNHEY, CDR2 SVGAGI. The CDR3 totals 10 residues. The germline V and J ends were trimmed by 8 bases and 5 bases, with 6 bases remaining between them. The chain's CDR3 is CASGRTEAFF. As DNA, the CDR3 is TGTGCCAGCGGCAGGACTGAAGCTTTCTTT.

The chain has TRBV19 and TRBJ1-5; D is uncertain. The CDR3 spans 14 residues. Per the germline V gene, CDR1 is LNHDA and CDR2 is SQIVND (reference sequence). Deletions cut 9 bases from V and 1 base from J, with 13 bases between. The CDR3 spells CASGAVGSNQPQHF. The CDR3 nucleotides read TGTGCCAGCGGAGCAGTAGGAAGCAATCAGCCCCAGCATTTT.

The chain carries TRBV5-6 and TRBJ1-5; D is possibly TRBD1 (6 bases). Trimming cost V 1 base and J 2 bases, with 13 bases left between them. The V gene's germline CDR1 is SGHDT and CDR2 YYEEEE. The CDR3 consists of 16 residues. This CDR3 is CASSLRQAGGNQPQHF. CDR3 DNA sequence: TGTGCCAGCAGCTTGCGACAGGCCGGGGGCAATCAGCCCCAGCATTTT.

This clone appeared a single time. The rearrangement uses TRBV3-1 (or the pseudogene TRBV3-2) and TRBJ1-2; D may be TRBD1 (6 bases). Germline values: CDR1 LGHDT, CDR2 YNNKEL (reference sequence). The CDR3 is made up of 15 amino acids. V shed 0 bases and J shed 4 bases, with 12 bases lying between them. The CDR3 here is CASSQDHGRGYGYTF. CDR3 coding DNA: TGTGCCAGCAGCCAAGATCATGGCAGGGGCTATGGCTACACCTTC.

A single count supports this clone. This chain joins TRBV28 and TRBJ1-2, with 10 bases fitting TRBD1. The V gene end was trimmed by 10 bases and the J gene end by 8 bases; junction bases not matched to a gene: 16. In germline, CDR1 is MDHEN, CDR2 SYDVKM. CDR3 length: 15 amino acids. The CDR3 loop reads CATRPGTGDPRGYTF. DNA of the CDR3: TGTGCCACCCGCCCCGGGACAGGGGACCCGAGGGGCTACACCTTC.

The chain is built from TRBV3-1 (or the pseudogene TRBV3-2) and TRBJ2-3; 12 bases are a match to TRBD2. The CDR3 is made up of 16 amino acids. V lost 4 bases, J lost 3 bases, and 5 bases stayed unmatched. Germline V gene data show CDR1 as LGHDT and CDR2 as YNNKEL (reference sequence). The CDR3 DNA is TGTGCCAGCAGCCTACTAGCGGGGGGAGTGACAGATACGCAGTATTTT. This codes for CASSLLAGGVTDTQYF.